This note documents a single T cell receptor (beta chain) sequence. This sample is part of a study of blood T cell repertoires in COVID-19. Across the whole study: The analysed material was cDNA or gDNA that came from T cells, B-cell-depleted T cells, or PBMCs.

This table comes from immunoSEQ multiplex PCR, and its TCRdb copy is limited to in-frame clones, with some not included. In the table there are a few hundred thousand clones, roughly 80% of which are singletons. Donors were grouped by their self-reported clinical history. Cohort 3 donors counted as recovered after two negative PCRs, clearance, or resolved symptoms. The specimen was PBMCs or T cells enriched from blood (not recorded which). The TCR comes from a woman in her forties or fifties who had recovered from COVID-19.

CDR3 sequence: CASRGGRPYNEQFF. For the CDR3, the DNA is TGTGCCAGCAGGGGAGGTAGGCCCTACAATGAGCAGTTCTTC. The rearrangement links TRBV6-5 to TRBJ2-1; possibly TRBD2 for D (6 bases). CDR3 length equals 14 residues. Germline CDR1 is MNHEY and CDR2 is SVGAGI. The V end lost 6 bases, the J end lost 2 bases, and 11 bases lay between the germline ends.